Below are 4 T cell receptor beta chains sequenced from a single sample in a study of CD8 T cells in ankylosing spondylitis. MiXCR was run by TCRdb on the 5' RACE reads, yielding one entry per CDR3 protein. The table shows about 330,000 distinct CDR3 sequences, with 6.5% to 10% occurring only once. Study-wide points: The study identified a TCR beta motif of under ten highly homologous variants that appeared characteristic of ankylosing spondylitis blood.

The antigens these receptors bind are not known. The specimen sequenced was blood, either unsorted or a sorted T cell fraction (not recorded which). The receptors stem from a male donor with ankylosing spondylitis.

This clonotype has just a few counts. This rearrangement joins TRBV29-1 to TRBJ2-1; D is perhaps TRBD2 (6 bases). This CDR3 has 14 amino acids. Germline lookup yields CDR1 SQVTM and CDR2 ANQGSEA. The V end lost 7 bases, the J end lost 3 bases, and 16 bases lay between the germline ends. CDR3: CSAMRLGDYNEQFF. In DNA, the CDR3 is TGCAGCGCTATGAGACTAGGGGACTACAATGAGCAGTTCTTC.

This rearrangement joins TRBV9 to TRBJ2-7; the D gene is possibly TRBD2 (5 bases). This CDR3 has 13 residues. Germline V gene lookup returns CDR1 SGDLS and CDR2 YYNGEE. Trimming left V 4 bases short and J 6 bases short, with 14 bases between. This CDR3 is CASSPSGFGEQYF. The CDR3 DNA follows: TGTGCCAGCAGCCCCTCGGGGTTCGGCGAGCAGTACTTC.

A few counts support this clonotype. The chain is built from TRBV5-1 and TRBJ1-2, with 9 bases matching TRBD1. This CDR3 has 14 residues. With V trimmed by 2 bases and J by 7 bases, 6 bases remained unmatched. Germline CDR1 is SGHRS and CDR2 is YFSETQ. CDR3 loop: CASSLRTGDGGYTF. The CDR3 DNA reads TGCGCCAGCAGCTTACGGACAGGGGATGGTGGCTACACCTTC.

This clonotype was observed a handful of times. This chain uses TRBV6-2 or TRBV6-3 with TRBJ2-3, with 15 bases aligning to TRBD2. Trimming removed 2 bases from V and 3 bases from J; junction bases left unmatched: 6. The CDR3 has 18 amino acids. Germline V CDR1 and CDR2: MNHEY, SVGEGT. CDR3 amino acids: CASSYTGLAGGRTDTQYF. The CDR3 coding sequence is TGTGCCAGCAGTTACACGGGACTAGCGGGAGGTAGGACAGATACGCAGTATTTT.